What follows are 4 T cell receptor beta chains derived from one specimen sequenced in a study of T cell repertoires in cytomegalovirus infection. MiXCR was run by TCRdb on the reads, yielding one entry per CDR3 protein. The table lists around 100,000 distinct CDR3 sequences, around 22% of them singletons. Material: CD8+ T cells from PBMCs. The receptor set was obtained from a human donor in good health (CMV status not recorded). Some clones in this sample may be carry-over from other donors' samples.

The CDR3 region has the DNA TGTGCCAGCAGCCCGAGGGACAGGAGGTACACAGATACGCAGTATTTT. This sequence encodes CASSPRDRRYTDTQYF. This chain joins TRBV14 and TRBJ2-3, with 8 bases that match TRBD1. The V gene's germline CDR1 is SGHDN and CDR2 FVKESK. The CDR3 extends over 16 amino acids. The J segment lost 2 bases and the V segment lost 4 bases, leaving 8 bases of the junction unmatched.

This clonotype has more than one count but fewer than ten. The CDR3 is CASNRANWGQPQHF. DNA for the CDR3: TGTGCCAGCAATCGGGCGAATTGGGGTCAGCCCCAGCATTTT. V and J are TRBV28 and TRBJ1-5; D unresolved. The CDR3 runs to 14 residues. Looked up from germline, CDR1 is MDHEN and CDR2 is SYDVKM. V lost 7 bases and J lost 6, with 16 bases in between. Variable domain in full (rest from reference TRBV28 and TRBJ1-5): DVKVTQSSRYLVKRTGEKVFLECVQDMDHENMFWYRQDPGLGLRLIYFSYDVKMKEKGDIPEGYSVSREKKERFSLILESASTNQTSMYLCASNRANWGQPQHFGDGTRLSIL.

The chain combines TRBV6-5 with TRBJ2-1, with D maybe TRBD2 (5 bases). Germline V lookup: CDR1 MNHEY, CDR2 SVGAGI. The V gene lost 0 bases and the J gene lost 7 bases, with 7 bases spanning the gap. The CDR3 is made up of 13 amino acids. In nucleotides, the CDR3 is TGTGCCAGCAGTTACTCGCCGGGGAATGAGCAGTTCTTC. It translates to CASSYSPGNEQFF.

This clonotype was counted between two and nine times. The chain couples TRBV7-7 to TRBJ2-2, with TRBD1 matching 8 bases. The CDR3 length is 13 residues. Germline V gene sequence: CDR1 SSHAT, CDR2 FNYEAQ (reference sequence). The junction had 2 bases not matched to a gene; V was cut back by 5 bases and J by 6 bases. CDR3 DNA: TGTGCCAGCAGCAAACAGGGGGCCGGGGAGCTGTTTTTT. Amino acids: CASSKQGAGELFF.